This T cell receptor beta chain was recorded in a study of beta chain features in type 1 diabetes. Study-wide findings and caveats: Among type 1 diabetes patients, VDJ junctions had fewer insertions and more deletions. Across all four CD4+ subsets, people with type 1 diabetes showed modestly shorter TCRB CDR3s. The analysis here could not establish whether HLA type shapes TCRB rearrangement.

Averaging roughly 110 mL, one heparinised blood draw was given by each donor. Expressed TCRB transcripts got sequenced, as all isolated RNA was reverse transcribed. Naive, central memory and regulatory T cell samples yielded around 3.5 million reads on average. Measured with immunoSEQ multiplex PCR; TCRdb has only the in-frame clones, and not every one. The sample records 250,000 to 300,000 clones, around 25% being singletons. As to this clone: Its specificity is not known.

This CDR3 contains 16 residues. Germline V gene data show CDR1 as SGHNT and CDR2 as YYREEE (reference sequence). V lost 4 bases and J lost 7; bases outside the gene matches: 9. The chain carries TRBV5-4 and TRBJ2-1; 12 positions agree with TRBD2. The specimen was naive CD4+ T cells from blood. This receptor was taken from a woman between 25 and 40 years old with type 1 diabetes. The CDR3 nucleotides are TGTGCCAGCAGCCTCCGACTAGCGGGAGTGGGAAATGAGCAGTTCTTC. It is translated as CASSLRLAGVGNEQFF.